This T cell receptor beta chain emerged from a study of T cells after yellow fever vaccination. Study-wide context: Libraries from low-cell-number fractions were prepared with the SMART-Seq v4 Ultra Low Input RNA kit.

Study results and caveats: When the response was secondary, it was weaker but reached its peak faster, day 5 versus 15. In post-booster samples, most primary-vaccination clones reappeared (about 95% CD4, roughly 89% CD8).

CDR1 is SGDLS and CDR2 is YYNGEE in the germline V gene. This CDR3 contains 15 residues. Trimming pared 3 bases from V and 0 bases from J, leaving 9 bases between. This clonotype came up many times. TCRdb reprocessed the 5' RACE reads with MiXCR, giving one entry per CDR3 protein. The table includes roughly 48,000 distinct CDR3 sequences, 6.5% to 8.5% detected once. The specimen was CD8+ T cells not binding an NS4B(214-222) dextramer, sorted from PBMCs, collected roughly seven weeks after the first yellow fever vaccination. V usage is TRBV9 and J usage is TRBJ1-4; the D gene is possibly TRBD1 (6 bases). The source is a man younger than 35 who received the YFV17D yellow fever vaccine. Here the CDR3 reads CASSGSGATNEKLFF. CDR3 nucleotides: TGTGCCAGCAGCGGATCAGGGGCAACTAATGAAAAACTGTTTTTT.